What follows describes a single TCR beta chain. Its specificity is not known. Germline V gene data show CDR1 as ENHRY and CDR2 as SYGVKD. The CDR3 has 14 amino acids. Trimming removed 3 bases at V and 9 bases at J, with 15 bases between. The data were taken from a study of T cells in localized non-small cell lung cancer. Study results and caveats: For the top 100 tumor clones, a median approximately 50 also appeared in adjacent lung.

Data came from immunoSEQ multiplex PCR; TCRdb stores just in-frame clones and leaves some out. The sample has more than 20,000 clones, roughly 90% seen once. The sample in question was PBMCs, obtained before any cancer treatment. The chain is built from TRBV10-3 and TRBJ1-5; TRBD1 is a possible D gene (5 bases). The sequence was collected from a man aged 40-75 years with stage II lung adenocarcinoma. The CDR3: CAISDGQRVGPQHF. The CDR3, as DNA: TGTGCCATCAGTGACGGACAACGCGTAGGGCCCCAGCATTTT.